This T cell receptor (beta chain) was captured in a study of monozygotic twins with inflammatory bowel disease. An amount of roughly 4,000 ng of total RNA was used for each TCR library. TCRdb reanalyzed the 5' RACE reads, giving one entry per CDR3 protein sequence and no DNA. The listing records about 160,000 distinct CDR3 sequences. Whole blood without T cell sorting served as the source of isolated total RNA. This CDR3 is built from 13 residues. Sequencing was carried out using blood. The sequence came from a human donor with ulcerative colitis or Crohn's disease, or a healthy co-twin of an affected twin (not recorded which). The chain recombines TRBV12-3 or TRBV12-4 with TRBJ2-7; the TCRdb call, TRBD1, lacks DNA for checking. The CDR3 region is CASSLAPGDEQYF.